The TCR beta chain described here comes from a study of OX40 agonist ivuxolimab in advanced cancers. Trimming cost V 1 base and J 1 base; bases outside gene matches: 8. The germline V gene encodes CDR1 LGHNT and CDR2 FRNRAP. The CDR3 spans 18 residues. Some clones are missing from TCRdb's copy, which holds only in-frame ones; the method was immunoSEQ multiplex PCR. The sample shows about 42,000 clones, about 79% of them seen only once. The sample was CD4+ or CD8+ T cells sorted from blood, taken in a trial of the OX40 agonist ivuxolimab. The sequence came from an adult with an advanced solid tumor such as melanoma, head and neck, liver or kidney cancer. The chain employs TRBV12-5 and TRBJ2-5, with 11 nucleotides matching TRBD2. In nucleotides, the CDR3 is TGTGCTAGTGGTTTGGGGTTGGGGACTAGCGGAATCCAAGAGACCCAGTACTTC. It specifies CASGLGLGTSGIQETQYF.